These T cell receptor beta chains were read from a single sample in a study of radiotherapy plus CTLA-4 blockade in lung cancer. Some clones are missing from TCRdb's copy, which holds only in-frame ones; the method was immunoSEQ multiplex PCR. This table has tens of thousands of clones, 85% to 90% appearing once. Specimen: peripheral blood, collected from a patient treated with radiotherapy plus ipilimumab. All receptors come from a human donor with non-small cell lung cancer that progressed on radiotherapy plus ipilimumab. Each CDR3 is given with its conserved first and last residue. A D gene is named only where the DNA matches it firmly. Clone size is not always given. Where it is, it says once, few, many or a class for expanded clones.

TRBJ2-1,13,-,-,TRBV27,TGTGCCAGCAGTTACCAGGGATTGAATGAGCAGTTCTTC,CASSYQGLNEQFF
TRBJ2-3,19,-,-,TRBV10-1,TGCGCCAGCAGTGAGTGTTTGAGGGTCTGGTCGGCGCGCACAGATACGCAGTATTTT,CASSECLRVWSARTDTQYF
TRBJ2-2,15,-,-,TRBV18,TGTGCCAGCTCACCAGGACAGTCGAACACCGGGGAGCTGTTTTTT,CASSPGQSNTGELFF
TRBJ2-1,15,-,-,TRBV9,TGTGCCAGCAGCGTAGCTACGGCCCCATGGAATGAGCAGTTCTTC,CASSVATAPWNEQFF
TRBJ2-7,12,TRBD1,-,TRBV18,TGTGCCAGCTCACGTTCAGGGGGTGAGCAGTACTTC,CASSRSGGEQYF
TRBJ2-5,13,-,-,TRBV5-4,TGTGCCAGCAGCTTGGCTGGGTTTGAGACCCAGTACTTC,CASSLAGFETQYF
TRBJ1-1,12,-,-,TRBV7-9,TGTGCCAGCAGCCCGGACAGCATTGGAGCTTTCTTT,CASSPDSIGAFF
TRBJ1-5,15,-,-,TRBV28,TGTGCCAGCAACCTGGACGGTCTTAGCAATCAGCCCCAGCATTTT,CASNLDGLSNQPQHF
TRBJ1-2,15,TRBD1,-,TRBV18,TGTGCCAGCTCACCTCCGGGACAGGGGAACTATGGCTACACCTTC,CASSPPGQGNYGYTF
TRBJ1-2,14,-,-,TRBV10-3,TGTGCCATCAGTGAGTCGCGGGCGGCCGCGGGCTACACCTTC,CAISESRAAAGYTF
TRBJ1-6,15,-,-,TRBV7-2,TGTGCCAGCAGCCCACTGGTCTCAGCGAATTCACCCCTCCACTTT,CASSPLVSANSPLHF
TRBJ1-2,14,-,-,TRBV5-6,TGTGCCAGCAGCTTGGGGCCAGGGAACTATGGCTACACCTTC,CASSLGPGNYGYTF
TRBJ1-5,15,-,-,TRBV7-9,TGTGCCAGCAGCTCAGACATTTATAGCAATCAGCCCCAGCATTTT,CASSSDIYSNQPQHF
TRBJ1-5,17,-,once,TRBV5-1,TGCGCCAGCAGCTTGGGGCCCGGGGGCGGTAGCAATCAGCCCCAGCATTTT,CASSLGPGGGSNQPQHF
TRBJ2-1,18,TRBD1,-,TRBV10-3,TGTGCCATCAGTGAACGAAGGGTGGGGACAGGGGGAATCAATGAGCAGTTCTTC,CAISERRVGTGGINEQFF
TRBJ1-5,14,-,once,TRBV5-1,TGCGCCAGCAGCGTATCAGGGGGCAATCAGCCCCAGCATTTT,CASSVSGGNQPQHF